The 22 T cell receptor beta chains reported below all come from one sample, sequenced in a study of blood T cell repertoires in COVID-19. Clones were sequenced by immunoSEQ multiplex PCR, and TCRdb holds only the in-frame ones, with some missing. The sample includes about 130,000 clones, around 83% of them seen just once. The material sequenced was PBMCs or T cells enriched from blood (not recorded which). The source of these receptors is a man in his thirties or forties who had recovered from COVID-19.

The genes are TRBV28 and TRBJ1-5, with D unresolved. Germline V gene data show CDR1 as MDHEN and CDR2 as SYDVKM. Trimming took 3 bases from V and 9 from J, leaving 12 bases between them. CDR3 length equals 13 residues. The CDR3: CASSLERVRPQHF. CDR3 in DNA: TGTGCCAGCAGTTTGGAGAGGGTCCGGCCCCAGCATTTT.

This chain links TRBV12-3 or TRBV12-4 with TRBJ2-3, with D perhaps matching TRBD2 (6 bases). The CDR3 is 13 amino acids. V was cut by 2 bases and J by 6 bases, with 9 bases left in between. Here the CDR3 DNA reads TGTGCCAGCAGTTTATCGGGGAGGGATACGCAGTATTTT. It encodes CASSLSGRDTQYF.

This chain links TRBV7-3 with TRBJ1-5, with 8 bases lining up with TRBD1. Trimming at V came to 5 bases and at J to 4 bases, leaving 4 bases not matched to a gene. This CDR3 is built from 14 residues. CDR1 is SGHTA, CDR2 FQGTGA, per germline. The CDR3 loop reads CASSPTGGNQPQHF. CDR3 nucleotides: TGTGCCAGCAGCCCTACAGGGGGAAATCAGCCCCAGCATTTT.

The DNA of the CDR3 is TGTGCCAGCAGCTTAGGGGGGCCGAGGTACAATGAGCAGTTCTTC. Amino acid sequence: CASSLGGPRYNEQFF. The chain is built from TRBV11-1 and TRBJ2-1; maybe TRBD1 (6 bases). This CDR3 has 15 amino acids. CDR1 and CDR2 (germline): SGHAT, FQDESV (reference sequence). V gave up 1 base and J gave up 4 bases, with 11 bases separating them.

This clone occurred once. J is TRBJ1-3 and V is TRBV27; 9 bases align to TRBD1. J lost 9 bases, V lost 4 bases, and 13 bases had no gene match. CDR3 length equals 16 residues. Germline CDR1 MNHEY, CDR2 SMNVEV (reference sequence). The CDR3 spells CASSSRPGQGVGTIYF. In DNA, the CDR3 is TGTGCCAGCAGTTCCCGCCCGGGACAGGGAGTAGGCACCATATATTTT.

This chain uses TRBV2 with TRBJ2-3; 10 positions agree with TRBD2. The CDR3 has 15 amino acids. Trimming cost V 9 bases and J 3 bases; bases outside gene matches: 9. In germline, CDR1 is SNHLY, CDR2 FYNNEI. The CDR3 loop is CASRLAGVKTDTQYF. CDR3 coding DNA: TGTGCCAGTAGGCTAGCGGGAGTAAAGACAGATACGCAGTATTTT.

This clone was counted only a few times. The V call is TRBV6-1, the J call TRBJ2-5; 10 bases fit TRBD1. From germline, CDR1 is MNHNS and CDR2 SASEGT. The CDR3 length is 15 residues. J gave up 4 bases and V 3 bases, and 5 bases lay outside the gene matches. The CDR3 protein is CASSDPGQGRETQYF. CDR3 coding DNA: TGTGCCAGCAGTGATCCGGGACAGGGGCGAGAGACCCAGTACTTC.

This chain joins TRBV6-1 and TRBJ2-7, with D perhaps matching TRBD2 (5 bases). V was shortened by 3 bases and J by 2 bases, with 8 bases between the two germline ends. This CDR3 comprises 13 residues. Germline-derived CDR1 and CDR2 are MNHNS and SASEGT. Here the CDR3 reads CASSDGVAYEQYV. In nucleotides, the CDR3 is TGTGCCAGCAGTGACGGGGTAGCCTACGAGCAGTACGTC.

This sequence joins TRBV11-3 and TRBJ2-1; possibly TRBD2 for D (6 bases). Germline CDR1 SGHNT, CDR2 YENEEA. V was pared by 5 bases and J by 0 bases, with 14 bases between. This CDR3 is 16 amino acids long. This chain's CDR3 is CASSPGGLASYNEQFF. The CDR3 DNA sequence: TGTGCCAGCAGCCCTGGGGGACTTGCCTCCTACAATGAGCAGTTCTTC.

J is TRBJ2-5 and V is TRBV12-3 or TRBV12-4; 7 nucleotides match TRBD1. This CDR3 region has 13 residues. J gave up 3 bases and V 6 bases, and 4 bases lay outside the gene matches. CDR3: CASRQTGKETQYF. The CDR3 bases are TGTGCCAGCAGACAGACAGGGAAAGAGACCCAGTACTTC.

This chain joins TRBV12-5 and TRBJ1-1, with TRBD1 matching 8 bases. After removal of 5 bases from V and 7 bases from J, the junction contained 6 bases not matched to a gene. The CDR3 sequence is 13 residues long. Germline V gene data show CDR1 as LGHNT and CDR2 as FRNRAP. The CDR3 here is CASGLDRVFEAFF. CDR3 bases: TGTGCTAGTGGTCTGGACAGGGTGTTTGAAGCTTTCTTT.

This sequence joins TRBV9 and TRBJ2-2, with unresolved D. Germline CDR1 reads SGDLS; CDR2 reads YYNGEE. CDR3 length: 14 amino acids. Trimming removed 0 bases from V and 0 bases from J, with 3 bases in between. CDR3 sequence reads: CASSVAANTGELFF. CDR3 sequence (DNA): TGTGCCAGCAGCGTAGCTGCGAACACCGGGGAGCTGTTTTTT.

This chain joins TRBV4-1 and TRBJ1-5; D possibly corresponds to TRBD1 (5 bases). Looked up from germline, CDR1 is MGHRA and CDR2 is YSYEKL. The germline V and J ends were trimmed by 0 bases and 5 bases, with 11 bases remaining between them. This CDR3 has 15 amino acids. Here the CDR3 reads CASSQEGAGYQPQHF. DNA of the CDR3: TGCGCCAGCAGCCAAGAAGGGGCAGGATATCAGCCCCAGCATTTT.

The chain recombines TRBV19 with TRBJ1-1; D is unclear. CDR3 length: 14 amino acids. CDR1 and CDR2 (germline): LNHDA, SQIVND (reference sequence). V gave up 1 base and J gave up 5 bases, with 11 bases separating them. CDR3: CASSIAAQWTEAFF. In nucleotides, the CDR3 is TGTGCCAGTAGTATAGCCGCACAGTGGACTGAAGCTTTCTTT. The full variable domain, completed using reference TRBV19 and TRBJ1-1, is DGGITQSPKYLFRKEGQNVTLSCEQNLNHDAMYWYRQDPGQGLRLIYYSQIVNDFQKGDIAEGYSVSREKKESFPLTVTSAQKNPTAFYLCASSIAAQWTEAFFGQGTRLTVV.

The CDR3: CASSTSGTSIDEQYV. In nucleotides, the CDR3 is TGTGCCAGTAGTACGTCCGGGACTAGCATCGACGAGCAGTACGTC. The rearrangement links TRBV19 to TRBJ2-7, with 9 bases aligning to TRBD2. V shed 4 bases and J 5 bases; nucleotides not matched to a gene: 9. The CDR3 runs to 15 residues. CDR1 is LNHDA and CDR2 is SQIVND in the germline V gene (reference sequence).

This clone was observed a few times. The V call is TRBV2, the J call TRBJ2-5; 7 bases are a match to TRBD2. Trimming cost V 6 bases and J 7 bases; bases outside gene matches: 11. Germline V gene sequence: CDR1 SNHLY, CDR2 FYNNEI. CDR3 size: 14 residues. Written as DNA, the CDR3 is TGTGCCAGCAGGGCTAGCGGACCCCAGGGGACCCAGTACTTC. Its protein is CASRASGPQGTQYF.

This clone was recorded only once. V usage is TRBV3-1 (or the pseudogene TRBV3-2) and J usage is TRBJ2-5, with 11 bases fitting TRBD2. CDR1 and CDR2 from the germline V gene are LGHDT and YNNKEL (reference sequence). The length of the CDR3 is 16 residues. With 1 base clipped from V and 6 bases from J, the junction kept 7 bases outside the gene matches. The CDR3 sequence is CASSQVSGGAGKTQYF. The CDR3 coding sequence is TGTGCCAGCAGCCAAGTTAGCGGGGGGGCAGGGAAGACCCAGTACTTC.

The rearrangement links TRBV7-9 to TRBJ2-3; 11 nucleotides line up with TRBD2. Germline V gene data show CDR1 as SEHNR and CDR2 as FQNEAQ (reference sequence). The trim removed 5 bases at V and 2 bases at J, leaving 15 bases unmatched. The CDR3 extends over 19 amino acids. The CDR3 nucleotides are TGTGCCAGCAGCAGCCCGACTAGCGGGGCGACCCGCTCCACAGATACGCAGTATTTT. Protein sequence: CASSSPTSGATRSTDTQYF.

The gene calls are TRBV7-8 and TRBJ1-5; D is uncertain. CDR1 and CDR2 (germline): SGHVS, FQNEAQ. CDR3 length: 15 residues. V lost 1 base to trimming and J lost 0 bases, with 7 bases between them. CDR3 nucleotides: TGTGCCAGCAGCTTAGTAGGGAGTAGCAATCAGCCCCAGCATTTT. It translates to CASSLVGSSNQPQHF.

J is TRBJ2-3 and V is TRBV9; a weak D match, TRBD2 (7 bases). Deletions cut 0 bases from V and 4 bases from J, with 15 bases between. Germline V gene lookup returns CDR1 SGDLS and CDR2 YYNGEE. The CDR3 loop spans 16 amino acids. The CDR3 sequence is CASSVGEGGLADTQYF. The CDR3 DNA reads TGTGCCAGCAGCGTAGGGGAGGGGGGCCTGGCAGATACGCAGTATTTT.

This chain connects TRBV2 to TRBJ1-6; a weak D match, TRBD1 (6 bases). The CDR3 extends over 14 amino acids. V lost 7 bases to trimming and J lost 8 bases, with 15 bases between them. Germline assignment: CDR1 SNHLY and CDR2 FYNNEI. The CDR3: CASMQGSRYSPLHF. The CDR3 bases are TGTGCCAGCATGCAGGGGAGTCGGTATTCACCCCTCCACTTT.

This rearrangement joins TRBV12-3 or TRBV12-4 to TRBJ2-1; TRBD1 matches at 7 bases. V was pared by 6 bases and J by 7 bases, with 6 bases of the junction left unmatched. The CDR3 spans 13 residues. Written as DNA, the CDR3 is TGTGCCAGCAGCTCCGACAGGGCAAATGAGCAGTTCTTC. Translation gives CASSSDRANEQFF.